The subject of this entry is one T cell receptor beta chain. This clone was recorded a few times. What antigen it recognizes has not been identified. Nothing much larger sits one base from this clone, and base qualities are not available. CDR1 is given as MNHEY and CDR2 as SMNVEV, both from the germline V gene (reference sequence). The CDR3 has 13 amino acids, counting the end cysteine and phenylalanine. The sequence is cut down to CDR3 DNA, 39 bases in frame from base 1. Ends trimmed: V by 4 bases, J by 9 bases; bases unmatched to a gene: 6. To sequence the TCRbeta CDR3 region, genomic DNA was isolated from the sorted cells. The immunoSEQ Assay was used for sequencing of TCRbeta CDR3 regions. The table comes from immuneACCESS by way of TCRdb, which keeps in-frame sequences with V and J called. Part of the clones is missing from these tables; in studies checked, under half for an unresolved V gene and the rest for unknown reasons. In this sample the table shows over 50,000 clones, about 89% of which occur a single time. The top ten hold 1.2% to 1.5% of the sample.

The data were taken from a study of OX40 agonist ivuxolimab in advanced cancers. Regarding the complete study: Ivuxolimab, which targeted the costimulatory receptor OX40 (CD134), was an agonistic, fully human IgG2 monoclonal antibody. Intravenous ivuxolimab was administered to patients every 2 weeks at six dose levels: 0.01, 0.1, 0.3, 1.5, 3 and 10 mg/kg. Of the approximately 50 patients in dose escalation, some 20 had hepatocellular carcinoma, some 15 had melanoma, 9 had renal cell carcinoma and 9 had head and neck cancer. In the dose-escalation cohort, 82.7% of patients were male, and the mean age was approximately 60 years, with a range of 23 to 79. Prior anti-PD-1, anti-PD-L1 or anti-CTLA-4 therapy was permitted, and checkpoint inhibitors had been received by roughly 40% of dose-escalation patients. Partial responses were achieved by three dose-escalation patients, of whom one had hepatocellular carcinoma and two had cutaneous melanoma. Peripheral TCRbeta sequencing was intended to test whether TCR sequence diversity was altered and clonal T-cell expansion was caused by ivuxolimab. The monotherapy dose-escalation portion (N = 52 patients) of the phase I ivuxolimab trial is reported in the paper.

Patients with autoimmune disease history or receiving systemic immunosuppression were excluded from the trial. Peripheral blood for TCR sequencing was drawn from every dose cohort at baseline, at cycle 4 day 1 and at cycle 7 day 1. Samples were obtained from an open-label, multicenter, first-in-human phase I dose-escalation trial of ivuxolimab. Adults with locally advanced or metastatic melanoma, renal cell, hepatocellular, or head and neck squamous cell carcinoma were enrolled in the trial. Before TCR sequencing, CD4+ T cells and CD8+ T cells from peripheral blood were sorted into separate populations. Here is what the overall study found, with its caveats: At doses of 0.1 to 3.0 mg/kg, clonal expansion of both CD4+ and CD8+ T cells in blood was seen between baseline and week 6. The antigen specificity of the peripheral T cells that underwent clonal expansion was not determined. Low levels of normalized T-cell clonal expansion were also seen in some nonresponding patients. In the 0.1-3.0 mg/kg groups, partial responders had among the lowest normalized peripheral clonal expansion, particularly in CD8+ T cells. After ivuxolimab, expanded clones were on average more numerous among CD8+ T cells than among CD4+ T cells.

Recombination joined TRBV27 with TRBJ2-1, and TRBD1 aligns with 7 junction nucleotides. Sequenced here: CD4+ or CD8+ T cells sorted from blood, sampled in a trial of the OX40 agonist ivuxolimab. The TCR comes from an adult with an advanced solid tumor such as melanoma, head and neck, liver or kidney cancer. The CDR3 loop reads CASSSGQLVEQFF. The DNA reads TGTGCCAGCAGTTCGGGACAGTTGGTTGAGCAGTTCTTC.